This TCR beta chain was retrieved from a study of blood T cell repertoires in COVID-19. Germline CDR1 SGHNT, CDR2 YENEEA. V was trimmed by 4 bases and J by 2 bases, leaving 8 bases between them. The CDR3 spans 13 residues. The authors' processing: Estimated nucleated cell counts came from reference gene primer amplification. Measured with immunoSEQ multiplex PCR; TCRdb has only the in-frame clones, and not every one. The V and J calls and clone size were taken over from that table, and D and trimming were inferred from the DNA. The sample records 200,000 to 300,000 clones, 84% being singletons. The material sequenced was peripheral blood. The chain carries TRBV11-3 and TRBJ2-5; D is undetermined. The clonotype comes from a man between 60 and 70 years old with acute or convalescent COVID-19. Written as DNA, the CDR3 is TGTGCCAGCAGCTATACAGTACAAGAGACCCAGTACTTC. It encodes CASSYTVQETQYF.